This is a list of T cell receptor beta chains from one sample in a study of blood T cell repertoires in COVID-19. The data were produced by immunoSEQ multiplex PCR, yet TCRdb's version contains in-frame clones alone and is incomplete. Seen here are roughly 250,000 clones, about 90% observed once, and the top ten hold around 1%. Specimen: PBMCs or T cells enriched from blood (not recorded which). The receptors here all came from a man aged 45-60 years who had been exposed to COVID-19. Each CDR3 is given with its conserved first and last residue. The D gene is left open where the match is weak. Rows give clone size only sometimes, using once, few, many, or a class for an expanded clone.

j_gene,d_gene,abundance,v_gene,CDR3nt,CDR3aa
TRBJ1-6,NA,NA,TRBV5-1,TGCGCCAGCAGCCACGGACAAGATAATTCACCCCTCCACTTT,CASSHGQDNSPLHF
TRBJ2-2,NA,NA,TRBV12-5,TGTGCTAGTGGTTTGATATCAGGGTACACCGGGGAGCTGTTTTTT,CASGLISGYTGELFF
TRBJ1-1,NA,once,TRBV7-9,TGTGCCAGCAGCTTAGCGCCGGACACGGGGAACACTGAAGCTTTCTTT,CASSLAPDTGNTEAFF
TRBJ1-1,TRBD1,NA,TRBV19,TGTGCCAGTAGTCGTCGTAGGGACAGTTCTCCGCTAACTGAAGCTTTCTTT,CASSRRRDSSPLTEAFF
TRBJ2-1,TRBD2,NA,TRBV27,TGTGCCAGCAGTTTATTGTTTGGCGGGGGGGCGGGTGAGCAGTTCTTC,CASSLLFGGGAGEQFF
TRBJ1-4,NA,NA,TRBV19,TGTGCCAGTAATCCCACAGGGTGGGATAATGAAAAACTGTTTTTT,CASNPTGWDNEKLFF
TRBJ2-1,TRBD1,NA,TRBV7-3,TGTGCCAGCAGCGGACAGGGTTACAATGAGCAGTTCTTC,CASSGQGYNEQFF
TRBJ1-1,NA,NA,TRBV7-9,TGTGCCAGCAGCCTCGTAGGAGGATCTGAAGCTTTCTTT,CASSLVGGSEAFF
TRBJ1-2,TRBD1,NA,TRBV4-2,TGTGCCAGCAGCCAAGATTGGACAGGGCCTACTAACTATGGCTACACCTTC,CASSQDWTGPTNYGYTF
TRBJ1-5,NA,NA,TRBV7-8,TGTGCCAGCAGCTTCGCCCCAGGGGATCAGCCCCAGCATTTT,CASSFAPGDQPQHF
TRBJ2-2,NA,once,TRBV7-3,TGTGCCAGCAGCGTTGGGGGCGGTATGCGCACCGGGGAGCTGTTTTTT,CASSVGGGMRTGELFF
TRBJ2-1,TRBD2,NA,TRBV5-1,TGCGCCAGCAGCCGGAGCGGGGGCGGGATGAATGAGCAGTTCTTC,CASSRSGGGMNEQFF
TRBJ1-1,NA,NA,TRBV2,TGTGCCAGCAGTGTGATGCGGCAGCAACCTATGAACACTGAAGCTTTCTTT,CASSVMRQQPMNTEAFF
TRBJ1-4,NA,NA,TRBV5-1,TGCGCCAGCAGCTTGGGGCAAGATAATGAAAAACTGTTTTTT,CASSLGQDNEKLFF
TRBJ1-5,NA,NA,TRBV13,TGTGCCAGCAGCCAAACCGGGACACGGGGTTATGAATCCAATCAGCCCCAGCATTTT,CASSQTGTRGYESNQPQHF
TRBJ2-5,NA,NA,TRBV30,TGTGCCTGGAGTGGAGCAGGAGGAGAGACCCAGTACTTC,CAWSGAGGETQYF
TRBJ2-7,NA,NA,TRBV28,TGTGCCAGCAGTCCGCCAGGGTACGAGCAGTACTTC,CASSPPGYEQYF
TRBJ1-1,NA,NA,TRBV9,TGTGCCAGCAGCTACAGGGTCTCGAACACTGAAGCTTTCTTT,CASSYRVSNTEAFF
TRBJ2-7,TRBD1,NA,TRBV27,TGTGCCAGCAGTTTAGGGGCGGGACAGGGCACATACGAGCAGTACTTC,CASSLGAGQGTYEQYF
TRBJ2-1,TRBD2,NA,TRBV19,TGTGCCAGTAGTAGGGTAGCGGGAGTCGGTGAGCAGTTCTTC,CASSRVAGVGEQFF
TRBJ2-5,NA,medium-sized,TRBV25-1,TGTGCCAGCAGTGAGCGGGGGCATCAAGAGACCCAGTACTTC,CASSERGHQETQYF
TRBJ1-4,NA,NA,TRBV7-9,TGTGCCAGCAGCTTAGATGAGTTAGTTGAAAAACTGTTTTTT,CASSLDELVEKLFF
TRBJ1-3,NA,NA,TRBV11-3,TGTGCCAGCAGCTTAGACCAGGGGTCGAGCTCTGGAAACACCATATATTTT,CASSLDQGSSSGNTIYF
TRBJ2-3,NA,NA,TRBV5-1,TGCGCCAGCAGCTTGGATAAAGATACGCAGTATTTT,CASSLDKDTQYF
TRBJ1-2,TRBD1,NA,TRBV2,TGTGCCAGCCGGACAGGCAGAGCTAACTATGGCTACACCTTC,CASRTGRANYGYTF
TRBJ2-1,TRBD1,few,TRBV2,TGTGCCAGCAGTGACGGACAGGGCGCCTACAATGAGCAGTTCTTC,CASSDGQGAYNEQFF
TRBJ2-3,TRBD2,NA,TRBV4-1,TGCGCCAGCAGCCAACCGACTAGCGGGAGAATGGATACGCAGTATTTT,CASSQPTSGRMDTQYF
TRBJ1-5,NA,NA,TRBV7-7,TGTGCTAGCAGCTTAGCCAGGGGTCGGTTCAGCAATCAGCCCCAGCATTTT,CASSLARGRFSNQPQHF
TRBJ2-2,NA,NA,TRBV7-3,TGTGCCAGCCGGCTAGCTACCGCCGGGGAGCTGTTTTTT,CASRLATAGELFF
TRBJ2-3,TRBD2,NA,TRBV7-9,TGTGCCAGCAGCCCCAGCCTAGCGGGGGGCACAGATACGCAGTATTTT,CASSPSLAGGTDTQYF
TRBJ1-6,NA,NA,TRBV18,TGTGCCAGCTCACCAACTGTTGTCTCTGATTCACCCCTCCACTTT,CASSPTVVSDSPLHF
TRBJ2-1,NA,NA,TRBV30,TGTGCCTGGTCTCGGGGGGCGAACTACAATGAGCAGTTCTTC,CAWSRGANYNEQFF
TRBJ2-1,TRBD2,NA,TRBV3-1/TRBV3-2,TGTGCCAGCAGCACCCACTTAGCGGGTCCCTACAATGAGCAGTTCTTC,CASSTHLAGPYNEQFF
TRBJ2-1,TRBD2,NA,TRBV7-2,TGTGCCAGCAGCTTCTTTCTAGCGGGGGGGCTTATTTTTCGGAATGAGCAGTTCTTC,CASSFFLAGGLIFRNEQFF
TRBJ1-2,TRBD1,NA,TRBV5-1,TGCGCCAGCAGCCGGGGGACAGGGGGCGACTATGGCTACACCTTC,CASSRGTGGDYGYTF
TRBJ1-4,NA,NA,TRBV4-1,TGCGCCAGCAGCCAAAAAAGAGGCCCCTCGGAGGAAAAACTGTTTTTT,CASSQKRGPSEEKLFF
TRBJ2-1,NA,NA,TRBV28,TGTGCCAGCACCCCTACCCTGAATGAGCAGTTCTTC,CASTPTLNEQFF
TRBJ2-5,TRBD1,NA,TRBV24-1,TGTGCCACCAGTGAGGCGGACAGGTATGAAGAGACCCAGTACTTC,CATSEADRYEETQYF
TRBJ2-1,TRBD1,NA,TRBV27,TGTGCCAGCAGTCCCAACCAAATAGACAGGGGATTCTACAATGAGCAGTTCTTC,CASSPNQIDRGFYNEQFF
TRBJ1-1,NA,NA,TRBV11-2,TGTGCCAGCAGCTTATTTTACCGGTATGAAGCTTTCTTT,CASSLFYRYEAFF
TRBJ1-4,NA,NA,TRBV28,TGTGCCAGCAGATATCGACAGGCAACTAATGAAAAACTGTTTTTT,CASRYRQATNEKLFF
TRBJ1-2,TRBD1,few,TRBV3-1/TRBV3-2,TGTGCCAGCAGCTACACAACAGGGGACGTCGGTGGCTACACCTTC,CASSYTTGDVGGYTF
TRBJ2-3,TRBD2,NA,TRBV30,TGTGCCTGGACCTCCGGGACTAGCGTGACGGAGACGCAGTATTTT,CAWTSGTSVTETQYF
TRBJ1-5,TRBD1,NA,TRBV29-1,TGCAGCTTTAAGGGGGCTGGCAATCAGCCCCAGCATTTT,CSFKGAGNQPQHF
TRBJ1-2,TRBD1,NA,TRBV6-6,TGTGCCAGCAGTTTGCCGGGACAGAGGTTTGTCAGAGGCTACACCTTC,CASSLPGQRFVRGYTF
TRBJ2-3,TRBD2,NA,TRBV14,TGTGCCAGCAGCCAAGGTCTAGCGGGAATCTACAGCACAGATACGCAGTATTTT,CASSQGLAGIYSTDTQYF
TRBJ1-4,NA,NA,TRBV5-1,TGCGCCAGCAGCTACGGAGTCCCGCCTGAAAAACTGTTTTTT,CASSYGVPPEKLFF
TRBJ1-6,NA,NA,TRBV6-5,TGTGCCAGCAGTTACTTCAGGGGTGGTAGTTCACCCCTCCACTTT,CASSYFRGGSSPLHF
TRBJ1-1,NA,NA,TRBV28,TGTGCCAGCAGTTGGAGGTTAGGCACTGAAGCTTTCTTT,CASSWRLGTEAFF
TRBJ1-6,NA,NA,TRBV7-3,TGTGCCAGCAGCTTACTCGGGGAAAATTCACCCCTCCACTTT,CASSLLGENSPLHF
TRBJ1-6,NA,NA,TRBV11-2,TGTGCCAGCAGCTTATGGGGAGATTCACCCCTCCACTTT,CASSLWGDSPLHF
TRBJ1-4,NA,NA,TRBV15,TGTGCCACCAGCAGAGCCCCAGGTGGGCGCGAAAAACTGTTTTTT,CATSRAPGGREKLFF
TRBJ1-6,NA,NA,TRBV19,TGTGCCAGTTCGGACAGACGTAATTCACCCCTCCACTTT,CASSDRRNSPLHF
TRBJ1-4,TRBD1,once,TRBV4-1,TGCGCCAGCAGCCAAAAAGGTGGGACAGGGTTGGAAAAACTGTTTTTT,CASSQKGGTGLEKLFF
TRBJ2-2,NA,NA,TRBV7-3,TGTGCCAGCAGCTTAGGGTCAGGGGTCACCGGGGAGCTGTTTTTT,CASSLGSGVTGELFF